This entry lists 2 T cell receptor beta chains sequenced from one sample in a study of T cell repertoires in cytomegalovirus infection. One entry per CDR3 protein, called by TCRdb with MiXCR from the reads. The data contain about 400,000 distinct CDR3 sequences, around 18% of them singletons. Sequenced: PBMCs. The receptors come from a human donor in good health (CMV status not recorded). Some clones in this sample may be carry-over from other donors' samples.

This clonotype was observed a few times. The chain carries TRBV20-1 and TRBJ2-1, with D perhaps TRBD2 (5 bases). V shed 6 bases and J shed 9 bases, with 21 bases lying between them. This CDR3 is built from 14 residues. The V gene's germline CDR1 is DFQATT and CDR2 SNEGSKA (reference sequence). The CDR3 protein is CSASYGSGFGEQFF. CDR3 nucleotides: TGCAGTGCCAGCTATGGGAGTGGATTTGGTGAGCAGTTCTTC.

This clonotype occurred many times. The rearrangement links TRBV7-9 to TRBJ2-5, with D hard to call. V dropped 2 bases and J dropped 7 bases, with 8 bases sitting between them. Germline V gene lookup returns CDR1 SEHNR and CDR2 FQNEAQ (reference sequence). The CDR3 extends over 12 amino acids. The CDR3 loop is CASSLLPGTQYF. CDR3 nucleotides: TGTGCCAGCAGCTTACTCCCGGGGACCCAGTACTTC.